The clone carrying this T cell receptor beta chain was counted a few times. Its antigen remains unknown. Germline loops: CDR1 SGDLS, CDR2 YYNGEE. The CDR3 covers 14 residues. Trimming removed 1 base at V and 2 bases at J, with 9 bases between. This record belongs to a study of T cells after yellow fever vaccination. Study observations and caveats: In post-booster samples, most primary-vaccination clones reappeared (96% CD4, 75% to 90% CD8).

One entry per CDR3 protein results from TCRdb running MiXCR on the 5' RACE reads. The table includes roughly 500,000 distinct CDR3 sequences, less than 20% detected once. The source is a man aged 25-45 years who received the YFV17D yellow fever vaccine. This chain links TRBV9 with TRBJ2-5; unclear D gene. The sequenced sample was PBMCs, obtained 15 days after the yellow fever booster vaccination. The CDR3: CASSVTPRQETQYF. The CDR3 DNA reads as TGTGCCAGCAGCGTAACTCCCAGACAAGAGACCCAGTACTTC.